These 3 T cell receptor beta chains were sequenced from one sample in a study of identical twins. Each CDR3 protein gets one entry after TCRdb re-called the 5' RACE reads with MiXCR. The repertoire has roughly 540,000 distinct CDR3 sequences, 22% of them found once; the top ten carry approximately 0.95%. Another study also made use of these data, one on T cells expressing NK-cell markers.

The sequencing input was CD4+ T cells sorted from blood. The receptors come from a woman younger than 35 in good health.

This chain connects TRBV3-1 to TRBJ2-5; 9 positions agree with TRBD1. Germline V lookup: CDR1 LGHDT, CDR2 YNNKEL (reference sequence). This CDR3 is built from 16 residues. V trimming: 4 bases; J trimming: 3 bases; junction bases outside the gene matches: 9. The CDR3 DNA sequence: TGTGCCAGCAGCCGGAATGTGGACAGGGGAAAAGAGACCCAGTACTTC. It translates to CASSRNVDRGKETQYF.

This clonotype was observed a few times. The chain combines TRBV9 with TRBJ1-2, with a tentative D call TRBD1 (6 bases). Trimming removed 3 bases from V and 1 base from J, with 13 bases in between. The CDR3 loop spans 15 amino acids. The germline V gene encodes CDR1 SGDLS and CDR2 YYNGEE. CDR3 DNA: TGTGCCAGCAGCGCTCTGGACAGAAATAACTATGGCTACACCTTC. Its protein product is CASSALDRNNYGYTF.

Only a few counts were recorded for this clonotype. V gene TRBV7-8 combines with J gene TRBJ2-2; no clear D gene. The V gene lost 4 bases and the J gene lost 4 bases, with 16 bases spanning the gap. The V gene's germline CDR1 is SGHVS and CDR2 FQNEAQ. The CDR3 contains 16 residues. The CDR3 DNA is TGTGCCAGCAGCTGGCCCAGGCGTCTAAGCACCGGGGAGCTGTTTTTT. It encodes CASSWPRRLSTGELFF.